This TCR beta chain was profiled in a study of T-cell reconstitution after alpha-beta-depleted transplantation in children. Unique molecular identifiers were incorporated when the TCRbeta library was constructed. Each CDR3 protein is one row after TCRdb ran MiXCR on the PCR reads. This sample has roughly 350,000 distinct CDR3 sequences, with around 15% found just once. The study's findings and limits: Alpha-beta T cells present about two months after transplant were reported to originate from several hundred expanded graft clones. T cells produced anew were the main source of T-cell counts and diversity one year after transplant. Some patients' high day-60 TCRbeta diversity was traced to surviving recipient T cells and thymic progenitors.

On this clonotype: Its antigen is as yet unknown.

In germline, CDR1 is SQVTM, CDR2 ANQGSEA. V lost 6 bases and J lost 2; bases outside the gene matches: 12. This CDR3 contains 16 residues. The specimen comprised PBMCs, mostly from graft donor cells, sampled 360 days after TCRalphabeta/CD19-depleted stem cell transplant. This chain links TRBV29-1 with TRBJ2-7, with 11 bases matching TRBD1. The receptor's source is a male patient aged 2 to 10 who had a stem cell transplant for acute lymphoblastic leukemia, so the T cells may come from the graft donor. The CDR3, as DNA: TGCAGCGTCGTCCCGGGACAGGGACAGGGGGCCTACGAGCAGTACTTC. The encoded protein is CSVVPGQGQGAYEQYF.